These T cell receptor beta chains were read from a single sample in a study of T cell changes during pregnancy in multiple sclerosis. Sequencing used immunoSEQ multiplex PCR; TCRdb keeps in-frame clones, though not all of them. The table lists some 62,000 clones, roughly 90% of them singletons. Sequenced here: peripheral blood, sampled in the second trimester of pregnancy. The receptors derive from a female donor in good health, enrolled as a control in a pregnancy study. Both conserved end residues are part of each CDR3. Each record gives: J gene, CDR3 length, D gene, clone size, V gene, CDR3 DNA, CDR3 protein. A D gene is named only where the DNA matches it firmly. Not every row has a clone size; where given, it reads once, few, many or a size class.

>TRBJ2-1|15|TRBD1|.|TRBV6-5
TGTGCCAGCAAAGTTACGGGACAGCTCTACAATGAGCAGTTCTTC
CASKVTGQLYNEQFF
>TRBJ2-5|13|.|once|TRBV5-1
TGCGCCAGCAGCCTTGACCTCGGGGAGACCCAGTACTTC
CASSLDLGETQYF
>TRBJ1-4|12|.|.|TRBV28
TGTGCCAGCACGGGGGGCAGCGAAAAACTGTTTTTT
CASTGGSEKLFF
>TRBJ1-1|15|TRBD1|.|TRBV4-1
TGCGCCAGCAGCCAAAACAGGGGCATGAACACTGAAGCTTTCTTT
CASSQNRGMNTEAFF
>TRBJ2-7|15|.|.|TRBV7-2
TGTGCCAGCAGCTTAGAGGAGGGTAACTACTACGAGCAGTACTTC
CASSLEEGNYYEQYF
>TRBJ2-7|18|TRBD1|once|TRBV5-1
TGCGCCAGCAGCCGGCCCCCGGGACAGGGGGCGGTCTCCTACGAGCAGTACTTC
CASSRPPGQGAVSYEQYF
>TRBJ2-1|13|TRBD2|.|TRBV28
TGTGCCAGCAGCCCTAGCGGAAACAATGAGCAGTTCTTC
CASSPSGNNEQFF
>TRBJ2-1|15|.|.|TRBV5-4
TGTGCCAGCACCTCTAGGGGCAGGACCTACAATGAGCAGTTCTTC
CASTSRGRTYNEQFF
>TRBJ2-3|16|TRBD2|.|TRBV7-9
TGTGCCAGCACCCAATGGAGACTAGCGTTGGCAGATACGCAGTATTTT
CASTQWRLALADTQYF
>TRBJ2-7|13|.|.|TRBV27
TGTGCCAGCAGTTTAGCAGCGCCCTACGAGCAGTACTTC
CASSLAAPYEQYF
>TRBJ2-1|15|.|.|TRBV5-1
TGCGCCAGCAGCTTGGAGGGGCTAGTGCGGAATGAGCAGTTCTTC
CASSLEGLVRNEQFF
>TRBJ2-2|14|.|.|TRBV2
TGTGCCAGCAGTGACCGACGGGACACCGGGGAGCTGTTTTTT
CASSDRRDTGELFF
>TRBJ1-5|14|.|.|TRBV21-1
TGTGCCAGCAGCCGCGACAGGGAACGCTTTCCCCAGCATTTT
CASSRDRERFPQHF
>TRBJ2-7|13|TRBD2|once|TRBV29-1
TGCAGCCTGGGGGGGAGTGCTCCCTACGAGCAGTACTTC
CSLGGSAPYEQYF
>TRBJ2-1|17|TRBD2|.|TRBV7-2
TGTGCCAGCAGCTTAGAGGCAGTAGCGGGGTCCTACAATGAGCAGTTCTTC
CASSLEAVAGSYNEQFF